The T cell receptor beta chain under discussion was sequenced for a study of human T cells and chemical hapten exposure. Study overall: Alopecia areata, totalis or universalis affected patients who were mostly female.

TCRdb passed the RACE reads through MiXCR, listing each CDR3 protein once. The sample lists tens of thousands of distinct CDR3 sequences, about an eighth seen once, with 2% to 3% in the top ten. The CDR3 loop spans 13 amino acids. Trimming took off 5 bases at V and 0 bases at J, with 5 bases between the two ends. Sample time point: patch test 3, about 24 weeks after DPC sensitization. Treatment in this sample: therapeutic diphenylcyclopropenone sensitization with weekly scalp DPC. With regard to this clonotype: Its target is not known.

Overall study results and limits: In comparison with controls, expanded TCRs gave rise to a significantly larger number of large CDR3 similarity clusters.

Specimen: whole blood, collected in connection with sensitization to the hapten diphenylcyclopropenone (DPC). This chain links TRBV12-3 or TRBV12-4 with TRBJ1-5; D gene ambiguous. This sequence was found in a man aged 25 to 40 with alopecia areata. Some clones in this sample may be carry-over from other donors' samples. CDR3: CASSKASNQPQHF. Written as DNA, the CDR3 is TGTGCCAGCAGTAAGGCTAGCAATCAGCCCCAGCATTTT.